This T cell receptor beta chain was recovered during a study of T cells in tuberculosis. Study-level background: The T cells targeted glucose monomycolate, a mycobacterial lipid, via CD1B. In South Africa, adults with active tuberculosis were compared with IGRA-negative and latently infected IGRA-positive adolescents. Findings and caveats of the study: Active tuberculosis TCR-alpha repertoires lay closer to GMM-specific TCRs than IGRA-negative controls, suggesting clonal expansion. The TCR-beta difference was not significant; alpha differences partly reflected length.

Only in-frame clones appear in the TCRdb table, and some are missing; sequencing was by immunoSEQ multiplex PCR. The data show about 43,000 clones, roughly 94% seen once. This clone was found once. Its antigen remains unknown. This CDR3 comprises 15 residues. V was shortened by 2 bases and J by 5 bases, with 16 bases between the two germline ends. The germline V gene encodes CDR1 LGHNA and CDR2 YSLEER. J is TRBJ2-7 and V is TRBV4-3; TRBD1 might be the D (6 bases). Sequencing was carried out using PBMCs. The TCR was taken from a donor between 10 and 35 years old with latent tuberculosis or without tuberculosis infection. Some clones in this sample may be carry-over from other donors' samples. The DNA of the CDR3 is TGCGCCAGCAGCCAAAGGATAGGGGGAGTCCACGAGCAGTACTTC. Translated: CASSQRIGGVHEQYF.